The rows below give T cell receptor beta chains drawn from one sample of a study of shared clonotypes between healthy human individuals. Only in-frame clones appear in the TCRdb table, and some are missing; sequencing was by immunoSEQ multiplex PCR. Found here are about 1.1 million clones, 60% to 80% of them singletons; the top ten hold 0.85% to 1%. Sequenced input: memory CD4+ T cells from PBMCs. The source of these receptors is a young man in good health. Some clones in this sample may be carry-over from other donors' samples. Each CDR3 is given with its conserved first and last residue. The D gene is left open where the match is weak. Where a row states a size, it is once, few, many or the class of an expanded clone; other rows omit it.

cdr3_aa cdr3_nt j_call v_call clone_size d_call
CASSFRASYGYTF TGTGCCAGCAGTTTTCGGGCTTCCTATGGCTACACCTTC TRBJ1-2 TRBV28 - -
CAWSGGNQPQHF TGTGCCTGGAGTGGGGGAAATCAGCCCCAGCATTTT TRBJ1-5 TRBV30 once -
CASNVGRRGRTGELFF TGTGCCAGCAATGTGGGACGGAGGGGGCGTACCGGGGAGCTGTTTTTT TRBJ2-2 TRBV6-6 - -
CASSKELEVGELFF TGTGCCAGCAGTAAAGAGCTTGAGGTCGGGGAGCTGTTTTTT TRBJ2-2 TRBV6-4 - -
CASSPRSGSYEQYF TGCGCCAGCAGCCCCAGGTCCGGGAGTTACGAGCAGTACTTC TRBJ2-7 TRBV4-3 - -
CASAKGARTDTQYF TGTGCCAGCGCTAAGGGGGCGCGCACAGATACGCAGTATTTT TRBJ2-3 TRBV28 - TRBD1
CASSLSYGTQYF TGTGCCAGCAGCTTATCTTATGGTACGCAGTATTTT TRBJ2-3 TRBV7-2 - -
CASSPSDRPHGYTF TGTGCCAGCAGCCCCTCGGACCGCCCGCATGGCTACACCTTC TRBJ1-2 TRBV5-5 - -
CASSPTNYGYTF TGTGCCAGCTCACCAACCAACTATGGCTACACCTTC TRBJ1-2 TRBV18 - -
CASSSAGANVLTF TGTGCCAGCAGTTCTGCTGGGGCCAACGTCCTGACTTTC TRBJ2-6 TRBV6-6 - -
CSAERSGGLINEQFF TGCAGCGCTGAACGATCGGGGGGGCTGATCAATGAGCAGTTCTTC TRBJ2-1 TRBV29-1 - TRBD2
CASSGRTGGFDEQFF TGCGCCAGCAGCGGGCGAACAGGGGGATTCGATGAGCAGTTCTTC TRBJ2-1 TRBV5-1 - TRBD1
CASSAPDRGRGYGYTF TGTGCCAGCAGTGCCCCGGACAGGGGGCGCGGCTATGGCTACACCTTC TRBJ1-2 TRBV25-1 few TRBD1
CASSFNIPGTGGAGGQYF TGCGCCAGCAGCTTCAACATCCCCGGGACAGGGGGCGCGGGAGGGCAGTATTTT TRBJ2-3 TRBV5-1 - TRBD1
CAWRGQSLGALHF TGTGCCTGGAGGGGACAGTCCCTGGGAGCCCTCCACTTT TRBJ1-6 TRBV30 - TRBD1
CASNLNTGELFF TGTGCCAGCAACCTGAACACCGGGGAGCTGTTTTTT TRBJ2-2 TRBV25-1 - -
CASSLDAGGGEKLFF TGCGCCAGCAGCTTGGATGCGGGAGGAGGCGAAAAACTGTTTTTT TRBJ1-4 TRBV5-1 - -
CAWSARRDREVYSNQPQHF TGTGCCTGGAGTGCTAGAAGGGACAGGGAGGTTTATAGCAATCAGCCCCAGCATTTT TRBJ1-5 TRBV30 - TRBD1
CASSPVGGGRGDTQYF TGCGCCAGCAGCCCCGTCGGGGGAGGGCGGGGAGATACGCAGTATTTT TRBJ2-3 TRBV5-1 - TRBD2
CASSLGRRTDTQYF TGTGCCAGCAGCTTGGGACGGCGCACAGATACGCAGTATTTT TRBJ2-3 TRBV5-6 - -
CASSFTEGSGELFF TGTGCCAGCAGCTTCACGGAGGGCTCCGGGGAGCTGTTTTTT TRBJ2-2 TRBV11-2 - -
CASSPGRQSYEQYF TGCGCCAGCAGCCCCGGTCGGCAGTCCTACGAGCAGTACTTC TRBJ2-7 TRBV5-1 - -
CASSSPGTGFYEQYF TGTGCCAGCAGTTCCCCCGGGACAGGATTCTACGAGCAGTACTTC TRBJ2-7 TRBV28 - TRBD1
CASSPTGVETQYF TGTGCCAGCAGCCCTACAGGGGTAGAGACCCAGTACTTC TRBJ2-5 TRBV9 few TRBD1
CASRWGGGPMDEQFF TGTGCCAGCAGGTGGGGAGGGGGCCCGATGGATGAGCAGTTCTTC TRBJ2-1 TRBV5-6 once -
CASSPGTSSYSSSYNEQFF TGCGCCAGCAGCCCAGGGACTAGCTCGTATTCCAGCTCCTACAATGAGCAGTTCTTC TRBJ2-1 TRBV5-1 - TRBD2
CASSLTAFF TGTGCCAGCAGCTTAACGGCTTTCTTT TRBJ1-1 TRBV7-2 - -
CASSPNRATGNTIYF TGTGCCAGCTCACCAAACAGGGCCACTGGAAACACCATATATTTT TRBJ1-3 TRBV18 - -
CASSFTGYGSPLHF TGTGCCAGCAGCTTCACAGGGTACGGGTCACCCCTCCACTTT TRBJ1-6 TRBV7-9 - -
CAWSTGTGQGIFEYGYTF TGTGCCTGGAGTACAGGAACAGGACAAGGCATTTTTGAGTATGGCTACACCTTC TRBJ1-2 TRBV30 - -
CASSLRDYLLEQYF TGTGCCAGCAGTTTAAGGGACTACCTTCTGGAGCAGTACTTC TRBJ2-7 TRBV2 - TRBD2
CATSRGQIQETQYF TGTGCCACCAGCAGAGGGCAGATACAAGAGACCCAGTACTTC TRBJ2-5 TRBV15 - -
CASSGGTSGIEQFF TGCGCCAGCAGCGGGGGGACTAGCGGGATTGAGCAGTTCTTC TRBJ2-1 TRBV5-1 - TRBD2
CASSPPWGQGTEAFF TGTGCCAGCTCACCACCTTGGGGACAGGGGACTGAAGCTTTCTTT TRBJ1-1 TRBV18 - TRBD1
CASSVSGAEWNQPQHF TGTGCCAGCAGCGTATCAGGGGCAGAGTGGAATCAGCCCCAGCATTTT TRBJ1-5 TRBV9 few -
CASSLPTPYGYTF TGTGCCAGCAGTTTACCCACCCCCTATGGCTACACCTTC TRBJ1-2 TRBV28 - -
CASSLVAGRGTDTQYF TGTGCCAGCAGCTTAGTGGCCGGACGGGGAACAGATACGCAGTATTTT TRBJ2-3 TRBV7-2 - -
CASSWTAGGYGYTF TGCGCCAGCAGCTGGACAGCCGGTGGCTATGGCTACACCTTC TRBJ1-2 TRBV5-1 - -
CASSIGASSYNEQFF TGTGCCAGTAGTATAGGAGCGTCCTCCTACAATGAGCAGTTCTTC TRBJ2-1 TRBV19 - -
CASSPIGSPNTGELFF TGTGCCAGCTCCCCAATCGGGAGCCCGAACACCGGGGAGCTGTTTTTT TRBJ2-2 TRBV18 - -